This is a list of T cell receptor beta chains from one sample in a study of post-analysis software for immune sequencing data. TCRdb re-derived calls from the PCR reads in MiXCR, one entry per CDR3 protein. The data hold approximately 660,000 distinct CDR3 sequences, with around 60% observed a single time. Sample: blood. The receptors shown here come from a girl aged 2 to 9 with multiple sclerosis. The CDR3 runs from the conserved cysteine through the conserved F or W. The D gene is left open where the match is weak. Only some rows state a clone size, as once, few, many or a class for expanded clones.

abundance	d_gene	v_gene	j_gene	CDR3nt	CDR3aa
few	-	TRBV15	TRBJ2-5	TGTGCCACCAGCAGGGAGAATCTTCAGTACTTC	CATSRENLQYF
once	-	TRBV21-1	TRBJ1-2	TGTGCCAGCAGCAATCGGGATCTGGGCTATGGCTACACCTTC	CASSNRDLGYGYTF
few	TRBD2	TRBV19	TRBJ2-1	TGTGCCAGTAGTATTGGCGGGGCGGGAGTCGGCAATGAGCAGTTCTTC	CASSIGGAGVGNEQFF
-	-	TRBV5-6	TRBJ2-5	TGTGCCAGCAGCTGGCTCCAGGGTAGTTGGGGAGAGACCCAGTACTTC	CASSWLQGSWGETQYF
-	TRBD2	TRBV29-1	TRBJ2-3	TGCAGCGTTGAGGGTACCAGGGAGGGCCCCACAGATACGCAGTATTTT	CSVEGTREGPTDTQYF
-	TRBD1	TRBV19	TRBJ2-7	TGTGCCAGTAGTATTAACAGGGGATCTGACGAGCAGTACTTC	CASSINRGSDEQYF
-	-	TRBV29-1	TRBJ2-7	TGCAGCGCTGAGGAGAAGGGCCTCGGCGGCGAGCAGTACTTC	CSAEEKGLGGEQYF
-	-	TRBV7-9	TRBJ1-2	TGTGCCAGCAGCGTCCTAGTGGGTGGCCACACCTTC	CASSVLVGGHTF
few	-	TRBV5-8	TRBJ1-1	TGTGCCAGCAGCTTGGAGCGGGGGAACACTGAAGCTTTCTTT	CASSLERGNTEAFF
-	-	TRBV11-2	TRBJ2-3	TGTGCCAGCACCGAATCTCGGGTTCCCGGCACAGATACGCAGTATTTT	CASTESRVPGTDTQYF
-	-	TRBV11-2	TRBJ1-5	TGTGCCAGCAGCTTTTCTGGGCAGCCCCAGCATTTT	CASSFSGQPQHF
once	-	TRBV29-1	TRBJ2-1	TGCAGCGATAAGGACAGTAGGAATGAGCAGTTCTTC	CSDKDSRNEQFF
-	-	TRBV5-6	TRBJ1-4	TGTGCCAGCAGCGCCAGTATTGCTAATGAAAAACTGTTTTTT	CASSASIANEKLFF
-	-	TRBV9	TRBJ1-2	TGTGCCAGCAGCGCTGGACAGACAGGCTATGGCTACACCTTC	CASSAGQTGYGYTF
-	-	TRBV20-1	TRBJ2-3	TGCAGTGCTAGCAACATGGATACGCAGTATTTT	CSASNMDTQYF
-	-	TRBV6-1	TRBJ1-2	TGTGCCAGCAACCCAAACCGGGACTACTATGGCTACACCTTC	CASNPNRDYYGYTF
few	TRBD2	TRBV7-6	TRBJ2-7	TGTACCAGCAGCCCCATAGCGGGGGTCTCCTACGAGCAGTACTTC	CTSSPIAGVSYEQYF
once	-	TRBV10-3	TRBJ1-1	TGTGCCATCATGGGCGTAAACACTGAAGCTTTCTTT	CAIMGVNTEAFF
-	TRBD2	TRBV5-6	TRBJ2-5	TGTGCCAGCAGCTTCCTGGGGAGGGGTCAAGAGACCCAGTACTTC	CASSFLGRGQETQYF
-	-	TRBV5-1	TRBJ2-7	TGCGCCAGCAGCTTGGGGGGTGGAGGGAGCGAGCAGTACTTC	CASSLGGGGSEQYF
-	-	TRBV6-2/TRBV6-3	TRBJ1-2	TGTGCCAGCAGTCCCACAGGGAACGGGGACTATGGCTACACCTTC	CASSPTGNGDYGYTF
-	-	TRBV9	TRBJ2-7	TGTGCCAGCAGCGTAGAGGCTCGTGGAGGGTACGAGCAGTACTTC	CASSVEARGGYEQYF
-	-	TRBV20-1	TRBJ2-3	TGCAGTGCCCCCATGGCGGGGGATACGCAGTATTTT	CSAPMAGDTQYF
-	TRBD2	TRBV5-1	TRBJ2-7	TGCGCCAGCAGACCCGAGCGGGACCCGGAGTACTTC	CASRPERDPEYF
-	TRBD2	TRBV18	TRBJ2-7	TGTGCCAGCTCACCAACTAGCGGCCTATACGAGCAGTACTTC	CASSPTSGLYEQYF
-	TRBD2	TRBV5-1	TRBJ2-1	TGCGCCAGCAGCTTGCTGCCTAGCGGGAGGACTACCTACAATGAGCAGTTCTTC	CASSLLPSGRTTYNEQFF
-	-	TRBV12-3/TRBV12-4	TRBJ1-5	TGTGCCAGCAGTTTCGGCAGGGCAACTCAGCCCCAGCATTTT	CASSFGRATQPQHF
-	TRBD1	TRBV5-1	TRBJ2-3	TGCGCCAGCAGCTACCGACAGGGTCGGGCAGATACGCAGTATTTT	CASSYRQGRADTQYF
-	-	TRBV4-1	TRBJ2-5	TGCGCCAGCAGCCAATGGTTTCAGGGATTGGGAGAGACCCAGTACTTC	CASSQWFQGLGETQYF
few	-	TRBV5-4	TRBJ2-6	TGTGCCAGCAGCTCCGGGACACCTGGGGCCAACGTCCTGACTTTC	CASSSGTPGANVLTF
few	TRBD1	TRBV5-1	TRBJ2-7	TGCGCCAGCAGCTACCGGGACAGGGGTCCCAGGAGCTCCTACGAGCAGTACTTC	CASSYRDRGPRSSYEQYF
-	-	TRBV11-2	TRBJ2-7	TGTGCCAGCAGCTTAAGGGCAGCCCACGAGCAGTACTTC	CASSLRAAHEQYF
-	-	TRBV6-6	TRBJ2-3	TGTGCCAGCAGTTACTCCCTCACAGATACGCAGTATTTT	CASSYSLTDTQYF
few	-	TRBV5-5	TRBJ1-1	TGTGCCAGCCTCTGGACCGAGGGTCCGAACACTGAAGCTTTCTTT	CASLWTEGPNTEAFF
few	-	TRBV20-1	TRBJ2-1	TGCAGTGCTAGCACGAAGGAGGGTAACCGTGAGCAGTTCTTC	CSASTKEGNREQFF
few	-	TRBV29-1	TRBJ1-1	TGCAGCGTTGCCCGGGACCCTGGGAACACTGAAGCTTTCTTT	CSVARDPGNTEAFF
few	TRBD2	TRBV12-3/TRBV12-4	TRBJ2-3	TGTGCCAGCAGTCCCACCGCGGCTAGCGGGCCCACAGATACGCAGTATTTT	CASSPTAASGPTDTQYF
-	TRBD1	TRBV29-1	TRBJ1-2	TGCAGCGTTTCCGGGACAGGGGATGGCTACACCTTC	CSVSGTGDGYTF
-	-	TRBV12-3/TRBV12-4	TRBJ2-1	TGTGCCAGCAGTACCCAAGGACGGCCTTGGTTCTTC	CASSTQGRPWFF
-	-	TRBV29-1	TRBJ2-5	TGCAGCGCTTTGGGACTCCCCCAGGAGACCCAGTACTTC	CSALGLPQETQYF
-	-	TRBV15	TRBJ2-5	TGTGCCACCAGCAGAGATCGTTTCGGGGGGCTAGAGCAGTACTTC	CATSRDRFGGLEQYF
-	-	TRBV5-5	TRBJ1-5	TGTGCCAGCAGCGGGGCGGATGATCAGCCCCAGCATTTT	CASSGADDQPQHF
-	-	TRBV12-3/TRBV12-4	TRBJ2-5	TGTGCCAGCAGCCAAGATCGGACAGCGCAAGAGACCCAGTACTTC	CASSQDRTAQETQYF
-	TRBD1	TRBV29-1	TRBJ1-1	TGCAGCGCCTCACAGGGGGCCACTGAAGCTTTCTTT	CSASQGATEAFF
once	TRBD2	TRBV5-1	TRBJ2-7	TGCGCCAGCAGCCAGCTCTGGGGACTAGCGGGGGACGAGCAGTACTTC	CASSQLWGLAGDEQYF
-	-	TRBV9	TRBJ2-3	TGTGCCAGCAGCGTGGAACAGCGCACAGATACGCAGTATTTT	CASSVEQRTDTQYF
-	TRBD1	TRBV6-1	TRBJ1-5	TGTGCCAGCGGCTCAGGGGGCGGTCAGCCCCAGCATTTT	CASGSGGGQPQHF
-	TRBD2	TRBV7-2	TRBJ2-1	TGTGCCAGCAGCTTAGCCCCCCTAGCGGGGGGGGCTGAGCAGTTCTTC	CASSLAPLAGGAEQFF
few	-	TRBV7-2	TRBJ1-2	TGTGCCAGCAGCTTAGGAGCGGCAGCCTATGGCTACACCTTC	CASSLGAAAYGYTF
-	-	TRBV12-3/TRBV12-4	TRBJ2-6	TGTGCCAGCACCACAGGGACCAACGTCCTGACTTTC	CASTTGTNVLTF